This passage covers 7 T cell receptor beta chains from one sample sequenced in a study of glioma-infiltrating T cells. The iRepertoire nested amplicon-rescue multiplex PCR amplified TCR alpha and beta CDR3s from RNA. One entry per CDR3 protein results from TCRdb running MiXCR on the multiplex PCR reads. Of 100,000 to 150,000 distinct CDR3 sequences listed, around a quarter were seen once; the top ten hold 27%. Material: glioma tissue, nonneoplastic brain tissue, or PBMCs (not recorded which). The receptors were sampled from a human donor with low-grade glioma or glioblastoma, undergoing nonglioma brain surgery, or in good health (not recorded which).

The chain links TRBV7-2 to TRBJ2-3; perhaps D is TRBD1 or TRBD2 (6 bases each). This CDR3 region has 14 residues. Per germline, CDR1 SGHTA and CDR2 FQGNSA. V was cut by 4 bases and J by 5 bases, with 13 bases left in between. CDR3 in amino acids: CASSSYGGQDTQYF. CDR3 DNA sequence: TGTGCCAGCAGCTCGTACGGGGGCCAAGATACGCAGTATTTT. The variable domain in full, with the rest retrieved from reference TRBV7-2 and TRBJ2-3, is GAGVSQSPSNKVTEKGKDVELRCDPISGHTALYWYRQSLGQGLEFLIYFQGNSAPDKSGLPSDRFSAERTGGSVSTLTIQRTQQEDSAVYLCASSSYGGQDTQYFGPGTRLTVL.

This clonotype was observed once. One base away lies a much larger clone, so this may be a sequencing read error. This chain connects TRBV7-9 to TRBJ2-5, with a weak D call TRBD2 (6 bases). Deletions cut 5 bases from V and 2 bases from J, with 15 bases between. CDR1 and CDR2 from the germline V gene are SEHNR and FQNEAQ (reference sequence). This CDR3 is 15 amino acids long. The CDR3 DNA sequence: TGTGCCAGCAGCAGGGAGGTTAGGCCTCAAGAGACCCAGTACTTC. It yields the protein CASSREVRPQETQYF.

The V gene is TRBV2, the J gene TRBJ1-2; a possible D gene is TRBD1 (5 bases). Germline V gene data show CDR1 as SNHLY and CDR2 as FYNNEI. V lost 6 bases to trimming and J lost 6 bases, with 17 bases between them. The CDR3 has 14 residues. The CDR3 nucleotides are TGTGCCAGCAGATTGCGGGGCAGGGAAGATGGCTACACCTTC. This sequence encodes CASRLRGREDGYTF.

Only a few counts were recorded for this clonotype. The chain uses TRBV7-9 and TRBJ2-4; D may be TRBD1 (7 bases). CDR1 SEHNR and CDR2 FQNEAQ come from the germline V gene (reference sequence). The germline V and J ends were trimmed by 5 bases and 0 bases, with 26 bases remaining between them. This CDR3 has 20 amino acids. The CDR3 DNA reads as TGTGCCAGCAGCGCACACGCGGGGACAGCCACACCCATAGCCAAAAACATTCAGTACTTC. Translated, it gives CASSAHAGTATPIAKNIQYF.

This clonotype has only a few counts. V and J are TRBV25-1 and TRBJ2-5; D is undetermined. The CDR3 is 13 residues long. V was trimmed by 5 bases and J by 0 bases, leaving 7 bases between them. From germline, CDR1 is MGHDK and CDR2 SYGVNS. The DNA for the CDR3 is TGTGCCAGCAGTTATAGCTACCAAGAGACCCAGTACTTC. This codes for CASSYSYQETQYF.

About this clonotype: A much larger clone differs by one base, so this may be a read error. The chain combines TRBV12-3 or TRBV12-4 with TRBJ2-5; no clear D. The CDR3 length is 11 residues. Written as DNA, the CDR3 is TGTGCCAGCAGTGTCCAAGAGACCCGGTACTTC. Protein sequence: CASSVQETRYF.

The V call is TRBV3-1, the J call TRBJ1-2, with D perhaps TRBD1 (5 bases). This CDR3 is built from 14 residues. The V end was cut by 0 bases, the J end by 7 bases, with 12 bases between. Germline V gene data show CDR1 as LGHDT and CDR2 as YNNKEL (reference sequence). This chain's CDR3 is CASSQDLGGPGYTF. CDR3 nucleotide sequence: TGTGCCAGCAGCCAAGATCTGGGGGGTCCTGGCTACACCTTC.